The rows below give T cell receptor beta chains drawn from one sample of a study of early T cells in non-severe SARS-CoV-2 infection. TCRdb reprocessed the 5' RACE reads via MiXCR and lists one record per CDR3 protein. This sample yields about 83,000 distinct CDR3 sequences, of which over 9% are seen a single time; just over 6.5% belongs to the top ten. The sequenced sample was whole blood. Every receptor here comes from an adult who was a healthcare worker with PCR-confirmed SARS-CoV-2 infection or an uninfected control (not recorded which). CDR3s include the opening cysteine and the closing phenylalanine or tryptophan. Fields, in order: V gene, J gene, clone size, D gene, CDR3 protein, CDR3 DNA. D genes are given only for firm matches. Some rows have no size entry. The others give once, few or many, or a class for an expanded clone.

>TRBV5-1|TRBJ2-1|.|TRBD2
CASSTGVAGGPNEQFF
TGCGCCAGCAGCACTGGGGTAGCGGGAGGGCCTAATGAGCAGTTCTTC
>TRBV29-1|TRBJ1-2|.|.
CSAEGLPANYGYTF
TGCAGCGCCGAGGGGCTGCCTGCTAACTATGGCTACACCTTC
>TRBV25-1|TRBJ2-1|many|TRBD2
CASSGSGLAGAYNEQFF
TGTGCCAGCAGTGGCTCAGGACTAGCTGGCGCCTACAATGAGCAGTTCTTC
>TRBV4-3|TRBJ1-1|few|.
CASSQVAQGGTEAFF
TGCGCCAGCAGCCAAGTTGCCCAGGGTGGCACTGAAGCTTTCTTT
>TRBV6-2/TRBV6-3|TRBJ1-5|few|TRBD1
CASRGQYAYSNQPQHF
TGTGCCAGCAGGGGACAGTATGCGTATAGCAATCAGCCCCAGCATTTT
>TRBV29-1|TRBJ1-1|.|.
CSVEEGQGKAFF
TGCAGCGTTGAAGAGGGGCAGGGTAAAGCTTTCTTT
>TRBV21-1|TRBJ2-4|few|.
CASSKGAKNIQYF
TGTGCCAGCAGCAAGGGGGCCAAAAACATTCAGTACTTC
>TRBV10-2|TRBJ1-5|.|.
CASSESGGVIGQPQHF
TGCGCCAGCAGTGAGTCGGGGGGGGTTATCGGTCAGCCCCAGCATTTT
>TRBV5-1|TRBJ2-7|.|TRBD2
CASSLAAGTSAEQYF
TGCGCCAGCAGCTTAGCAGCCGGGACTAGTGCCGAGCAGTACTTC
>TRBV28|TRBJ2-7|.|.
CASGPYEQYF
TGTGCCAGCGGGCCCTACGAGCAGTACTTC
>TRBV6-2/TRBV6-3|TRBJ1-1|few|TRBD1
CASSPLPTGVTEAFF
TGTGCCAGCAGTCCCCTCCCGACAGGGGTCACTGAAGCTTTCTTT
>TRBV6-6|TRBJ1-1|.|.
CASRDGSRENTEAFF
TGTGCCAGCAGGGACGGGAGCAGGGAGAACACTGAAGCTTTCTTT
>TRBV7-8|TRBJ2-7|few|.
CASRLGVGGFYYEQYF
TGTGCCAGCAGGCTCGGCGTGGGGGGCTTTTACTACGAGCAGTACTTC
>TRBV10-2|TRBJ2-3|few|.
CASSFTGVLDTQYF
TGCGCCAGCAGTTTCACCGGGGTCTTGGATACGCAGTATTTT
>TRBV29-1|TRBJ2-7|many|TRBD1
CSAVPAGGYEQYF
TGCAGCGCTGTACCTGCAGGGGGCTACGAGCAGTACTTC
>TRBV18|TRBJ2-7|.|TRBD2
CASSPLAGGSYEQYF
TGTGCCAGCTCACCCCTAGCGGGAGGTTCCTACGAGCAGTACTTC
>TRBV19|TRBJ2-1|many|TRBD2
CASSYPGLDNNEQFF
TGTGCCAGTAGTTATCCGGGACTAGATAACAATGAGCAGTTCTTC
>TRBV30|TRBJ1-3|.|.
CAWSTRGGVGENTIYF
TGTGCCTGGAGTACCAGAGGCGGAGTGGGAGAAAACACCATATATTTT
>TRBV10-3|TRBJ2-3|many|.
CAIARDSSLPDTQYF
TGTGCCATCGCCCGGGACTCATCCCTTCCAGATACGCAGTATTTT
>TRBV4-3|TRBJ2-6|medium-sized|TRBD1
CATASGTGVSGANVLTF
TGCGCCACTGCCTCCGGGACAGGGGTCTCTGGGGCCAACGTCCTGACTTTC
>TRBV4-3|TRBJ1-5|few|TRBD1
CASSQGQGEQPQHF
TGCGCCAGCAGCCAAGGGCAGGGGGAGCAGCCCCAGCATTTT
>TRBV5-6|TRBJ2-6|few|.
CASSLTGANVLTF
TGTGCCAGCAGCTTGACTGGGGCCAACGTCCTGACTTTC
>TRBV4-3|TRBJ2-5|.|TRBD2
CASSQVFSGSAQETQYF
TGCGCCAGCAGCCAAGTTTTTAGCGGGAGTGCCCAAGAGACCCAGTACTTC
>TRBV18|TRBJ2-1|.|TRBD2
CASSSGLAGAGEQFF
TGTGCCAGCTCCTCGGGACTAGCGGGAGCGGGTGAGCAGTTCTTC
>TRBV9|TRBJ2-7|.|.
CASSVGARYSALNEQYF
TGTGCCAGCAGCGTAGGGGCCAGGTACAGCGCGCTTAACGAGCAGTACTTC
>TRBV7-2|TRBJ1-3|.|.
CASSPRVGQGGGNTIYF
TGTGCCAGCAGCCCTAGAGTAGGGCAGGGCGGTGGAAACACCATATATTTT
>TRBV6-2/TRBV6-3|TRBJ2-1|.|.
CASEQGPSSYNEQFF
TGTGCCAGCGAGCAGGGGCCGAGCTCCTACAATGAGCAGTTCTTC
>TRBV5-1|TRBJ2-1|many|TRBD2
CASLADSSYNEQFF
TGCGCCAGCCTAGCGGATAGCTCCTACAATGAGCAGTTCTTC
>TRBV6-1|TRBJ1-5|few|TRBD1
CASTQGAFNQPQHF
TGTGCCAGCACGCAGGGGGCGTTCAATCAGCCCCAGCATTTT
>TRBV29-1|TRBJ2-5|few|TRBD2
CSLSLGGETQYF
TGCAGCCTCTCCTTGGGGGGGGAGACCCAGTACTTC
>TRBV9|TRBJ2-7|few|.
CASSARDLYEQYF
TGTGCCAGCAGCGCGAGGGACCTCTACGAGCAGTACTTC
>TRBV20-1|TRBJ2-1|many|TRBD2
CSAVTSGRGDEQFF
TGCAGTGCTGTAACTAGCGGGAGAGGGGATGAGCAGTTCTTC
>TRBV23-1|TRBJ2-3|.|.
CASSQPQGDRTDTQYF
TGCGCCAGCAGTCAGCCCCAGGGCGACCGCACAGATACGCAGTATTTT
>TRBV28|TRBJ2-7|many|.
CASRGTKGFEQYF
TGTGCCAGCAGAGGGACGAAGGGTTTCGAGCAGTACTTC
>TRBV5-1|TRBJ2-7|.|TRBD1
CASTFQGADEQYF
TGCGCCAGCACGTTCCAGGGGGCGGACGAGCAGTACTTC
>TRBV7-8|TRBJ2-7|few|.
CASSPSFEQYF
TGTGCCAGCAGCCCTTCTTTCGAGCAGTACTTC
>TRBV7-3|TRBJ1-1|.|TRBD1
CASSQGGEAFF
TGTGCCAGCAGCCAGGGGGGTGAAGCTTTCTTT
>TRBV6-2/TRBV6-3|TRBJ2-7|few|.
CATKAGDSYEQYF
TGTGCCACCAAGGCAGGGGACTCCTACGAGCAGTACTTC